This paragraph covers one TCR beta chain sequence. Antigen specificity is unknown. CD8+ and CD4+ blood T cells underwent TCR beta sequencing. Negative isolation yielded CD8+ and CD4+ T cells; FACS enriched TEMRA cells. The data are from a study of CD8 T cells in Susac syndrome. Study-wide points: That the number of individuals in its TCR sequencing and HLA analysis was relatively small was acknowledged by the study.

Trimming left V 1 base short and J 5 bases short, with 8 bases between. The CDR3 loop spans 13 amino acids. Germline CDR1 is SEHNR and CDR2 is FQNEAQ (reference sequence). It was with random hexamers that about 0.45 to 1 ug RNA was reverse transcribed. In TCRdb, the immunoSEQ multiplex PCR reads were re-called with MiXCR into one record per CDR3 protein. The sample holds approximately 100,000 distinct CDR3 sequences; around 95% are singletons and the top ten take under 0.1%. The origin of this receptor is a human donor in good health. Sequencing used CD4+ T cells from PBMCs. V and J are TRBV7-9 and TRBJ2-5; D may be TRBD1 (6 bases). The CDR3 protein is CASSLVGAETQYF. CDR3 bases: TGTGCCAGCAGCTTAGTGGGGGCGGAGACCCAGTACTTC.